These 27 T cell receptor beta chains were all obtained from the same sample, sequenced in a study of PD-L1 blockade in urothelial cancer. Sample time point: pretreatment peripheral blood. The method was immunoSEQ multiplex PCR; TCRdb's version includes in-frame clones alone and lacks a portion of them. The sample has 55,000 to 80,000 clones, approximately 80% seen once. Here the sequenced sample was PBMCs, taken around atezolizumab (anti-PD-L1) treatment. These receptor sequences come from a man between 65 and 85 years old with urothelial cancer.

V and J are TRBV7-8 and TRBJ2-7; 7 positions agree with TRBD2. Per the germline V gene, CDR1 is SGHVS and CDR2 is FQNEAQ. Losses at the gene ends were 2 bases for V and 1 base for J; bases not matched to a gene: 8. The CDR3 is 16 amino acids. The CDR3 nucleotides read TGTGCCAGCAGCTTACGGCGCGGGAGTGGGTCCTACGAGCAGTACTTC. It specifies CASSLRRGSGSYEQYF.

In regard to this clone: The same CDR3 can be traced to other DNA sequences in this sample. The V call is TRBV19, the J call TRBJ1-1, with TRBD1 identical over 9 bases. J was trimmed by 3 bases and V by 6 bases; bases with no gene match: 2. CDR3 length: 13 amino acids. Germline-derived CDR1 and CDR2 are LNHDA and SQIVND (reference sequence). The DNA of the CDR3 is TGTGCCAGTAGCAGACAGGGGGACACTGAAGCTTTCTTT. Its translation is CASSRQGDTEAFF.

V usage is TRBV6-5 and J usage is TRBJ2-3; 8 nucleotides match TRBD2. The CDR3 has 14 amino acids. V lost 4 bases to trimming and J lost 5 bases; unmatched junction nucleotides: 5. Germline assignment: CDR1 MNHEY and CDR2 SVGAGI. CDR3 loop: CASSSVAGRDTQYF. The CDR3 DNA sequence: TGTGCCAGCAGTTCCGTAGCGGGAAGAGATACGCAGTATTTT.

Here the CDR3 DNA reads TGTGCCAGTAGTATAAGGGACACTTCCTACGAGCAGTACTTC. It codes for CASSIRDTSYEQYF. The chain has TRBV19 and TRBJ2-7; D possibly corresponds to TRBD1 (6 bases). Germline lookup yields CDR1 LNHDA and CDR2 SQIVND (reference sequence). Trimming took off 2 bases at V and 1 base at J, with 9 bases between the two ends. CDR3 size: 14 residues.

This clone was detected only once. The chain joins TRBV5-1 to TRBJ2-3, with a weak D call TRBD2 (6 bases). The V gene's germline CDR1 is SGHRS and CDR2 YFSETQ. V lost 4 bases to trimming and J lost 6 bases, with 21 bases between them. This CDR3 is 16 amino acids long. CDR3 in DNA: TGCGCCAGCAGCCCCGCCCGCGAGCCCAGCGGGGATACGCAGTATTTT. It translates to CASSPAREPSGDTQYF.

The genes are TRBV5-4 and TRBJ2-7, with D possibly matching TRBD2 (5 bases). The CDR3 consists of 17 residues. CDR1 is SGHNT, CDR2 YYREEE, per germline (reference sequence). With 4 bases removed from V and 0 bases from J, the gap between germline ends came to 20 bases. The CDR3: CASSRMGGRFRSYEQYF. DNA of the CDR3: TGTGCCAGCAGCCGGATGGGCGGGCGGTTCCGCTCCTACGAGCAGTACTTC.

The gene calls are TRBV18 and TRBJ2-2; 9 bases map to TRBD2. Germline CDR1 and CDR2: KGHSH and LQKENI. This CDR3 spans 16 amino acids. J lost 3 bases, V lost 1 base, and 3 bases had no gene match. The CDR3 loop reads CASSPRAGGYTGELFF. CDR3 nucleotides: TGTGCCAGCTCACCACGCGCGGGAGGGTACACCGGGGAGCTGTTTTTT.

The V and J genes are TRBV11-2 and TRBJ2-2; 11 nucleotides line up with TRBD2. V trimming: 1 base; J trimming: 7 bases; junction bases outside the gene matches: 5. CDR1 and CDR2 from the germline V gene are SGHAT and FQNNGV. The CDR3 runs to 16 residues. This CDR3 is CASSLALAGGIGELFF. The CDR3 DNA reads as TGTGCCAGCAGCTTAGCGCTAGCGGGAGGCATCGGGGAGCTGTTTTTT.

The gene calls are TRBV5-4 and TRBJ1-5, with D tentatively TRBD1 (6 bases). The CDR3 runs to 16 residues. V was cut by 1 base and J by 0 bases, with 11 bases left in between. Germline CDR1 SGHNT, CDR2 YYREEE (reference sequence). The CDR3, as DNA: TGTGCCAGCAGCTTGTACCCAGGGGATAGCAATCAGCCCCAGCATTTT. It yields the protein CASSLYPGDSNQPQHF.

V usage is TRBV5-1 and J usage is TRBJ2-3; 8 bases align to TRBD2. The CDR3 is 15 residues long. Germline CDR1 is SGHRS and CDR2 is YFSETQ. With 1 base clipped from V and 9 bases from J, the junction kept 10 bases outside the gene matches. The DNA of the CDR3 is TGCGCCAGCAGCTTGCGTAGCGGGACTGAACGGACGCAGTATTTT. This gives the protein CASSLRSGTERTQYF.

Here the CDR3 reads CASRARAIDEQFF. The CDR3, as DNA: TGTGCCAGCCGGGCCAGGGCGATCGATGAGCAGTTCTTC. The chain recombines TRBV5-8 with TRBJ2-1; a weak D match, TRBD1 (5 bases). Trimming pared 7 bases from V and 8 bases from J, leaving 16 bases between. Germline loops: CDR1 SGHTS, CDR2 YDEGEE. This CDR3 has 13 amino acids.

The chain links TRBV29-1 to TRBJ2-1; the match to TRBD1 covers 9 bases. The CDR3 covers 14 residues. The V and J ends lost 7 bases and 10 bases, in that order; junction bases with no gene match: 14. Germline CDR1 reads SQVTM; CDR2 reads ANQGSEA. The CDR3 here is CSAHTGGGEWEQFF. The CDR3 DNA sequence: TGCAGCGCACATACAGGGGGCGGAGAATGGGAGCAGTTCTTC.

The sample holds one count of this clone. The gene calls are TRBV2 and TRBJ2-5, with TRBD1 as a possible D gene (6 bases). The V end lost 6 bases, the J end lost 5 bases, and 16 bases lay between the germline ends. CDR1 SNHLY and CDR2 FYNNEI come from the germline V gene. CDR3 size: 14 residues. The CDR3 loop reads CASRKQGLWETQYF. In DNA, the CDR3 is TGTGCCAGCAGAAAACAGGGTCTTTGGGAGACCCAGTACTTC.

The chain joins TRBV10-2 to TRBJ2-7, with TRBD2 identical over 8 bases. V lost 2 bases, J lost 3 bases, and 9 bases stayed unmatched. The CDR3 length is 16 residues. The germline V gene has CDR1 WSHSY and CDR2 SAAADI. CDR3: CASSETSGSRYYEQYF. The CDR3, as DNA: TGCGCCAGCAGTGAGACGAGCGGGAGCAGATACTACGAGCAGTACTTC.

This chain joins TRBV28 and TRBJ1-5, with 9 bases matching TRBD1. After removal of 8 bases from V and 6 bases from J, the junction contained 5 bases not matched to a gene. The CDR3 loop spans 13 amino acids. Germline loops: CDR1 MDHEN, CDR2 SYDVKM. The CDR3: CASLTGGTQPQHF. The CDR3 DNA is TGTGCCAGCCTAACAGGGGGCACTCAGCCCCAGCATTTT. Based on the CDR3 plus reference TRBV28 and TRBJ1-5, the full variable domain is DVKVTQSSRYLVKRTGEKVFLECVQDMDHENMFWYRQDPGLGLRLIYFSYDVKMKEKGDIPEGYSVSREKKERFSLILESASTNQTSMYLCASLTGGTQPQHFGDGTRLSIL.

Here the CDR3 DNA reads TGTGCCACCAGCAGAGACAGGGCGCGGGGGCAAGAGACCCAGTACTTC. This encodes CATSRDRARGQETQYF. The rearrangement uses TRBV15 and TRBJ2-5; 7 nucleotides agree with TRBD2. The ends lost 0 bases at V and 2 bases at J; junction bases unmatched: 6. Germline V CDR1 and CDR2: LNHNV, YYDKDF (reference sequence). This CDR3 contains 16 residues. Full variable domain (remainder filled in from reference TRBV15 and TRBJ2-5): DAMVIQNPRYQVTQFGKPVTLSCSQTLNHNVMYWYQQKSSQAPKLLFHYYDKDFNNEADTPDNFQSRRPNTSFCFLDIRSPGLGDTAMYLCATSRDRARGQETQYFGPGTRLLVL.

The J gene is TRBJ2-3, the V gene TRBV6-5; D call uncertain. V was shortened by 0 bases and J by 1 base, with 8 bases between the two germline ends. CDR1 and CDR2 (germline): MNHEY, SVGAGI. The CDR3 is 15 amino acids. The CDR3 coding sequence is TGTGCCAGCAGTTACTCTATTATCCGCACAGATACGCAGTATTTT. Residues: CASSYSIIRTDTQYF.

The chain recombines TRBV25-1 with TRBJ1-2; D is ambiguous. This CDR3 is built from 14 residues. Germline V gene data show CDR1 as MGHDK and CDR2 as SYGVNS. Between the trimmed V and J ends, which lost 2 bases and 4 bases, there was a span of 11 bases. DNA of the CDR3: TGTGCCAGCAGTGAAGGCGTACAGATCTATGGCTACACCTTC. This gives the protein CASSEGVQIYGYTF.

The chain employs TRBV6-5 and TRBJ2-5; 10 bases map to TRBD1. The CDR3 runs to 15 residues. CDR1 is MNHEY, CDR2 SVGAGI, per germline. After removal of 5 bases from V and 5 bases from J, the junction contained 8 bases not matched to a gene. The CDR3 sequence: CASSRGQGNSETQYF. CDR3 bases: TGTGCCAGCAGTAGGGGACAGGGGAATTCGGAGACCCAGTACTTC.

The chain combines TRBV7-9 with TRBJ1-3; D is ambiguous. Trimming removed 3 bases from V and 0 bases from J, with 3 bases in between. The CDR3 contains 13 residues. The germline V gene has CDR1 SEHNR and CDR2 FQNEAQ (reference sequence). CDR3 sequence: CASSLSSGNTIYF. The CDR3 region has the DNA TGTGCCAGCAGCTTGAGCTCTGGAAACACCATATATTTT.

This chain connects TRBV29-1 to TRBJ2-5; possible D gene TRBD1, 6 bases. From germline, CDR1 is SQVTM and CDR2 ANQGSEA. The V gene lost 4 bases and the J gene lost 5 bases, with 17 bases spanning the gap. The CDR3 is 14 residues long. CDR3 bases: TGCAGCGTTGGTGTACAGGGAGCCTCCGAGACCCAGTACTTC. It codes for CSVGVQGASETQYF.

This chain connects TRBV2 to TRBJ1-1; D ambiguous. The CDR3 has 13 amino acids. V was pared by 8 bases and J by 1 base, with 11 bases between. The V gene's germline CDR1 is SNHLY and CDR2 FYNNEI. CDR3 sequence: CASVRERNTEAFF. The CDR3 DNA reads as TGTGCCAGCGTGAGGGAGAGGAACACTGAAGCTTTCTTT. Full variable domain (remainder filled in from reference TRBV2 and TRBJ1-1): EPEVTQTPSHQVTQMGQEVILRCVPISNHLYFYWYRQILGQKVEFLVSFYNNEISEKSEIFDDQFSVERPDGSNFTLKIRSTKLEDSAMYFCASVRERNTEAFFGQGTRLTVV.

This clone turned up a few times. V gene TRBV6-5 combines with J gene TRBJ2-7; 8 bases align to TRBD2. V was pared by 5 bases and J by 11 bases, with 5 bases of the junction left unmatched. In germline, CDR1 is MNHEY, CDR2 SVGAGI. The CDR3 loop spans 11 amino acids. The CDR3 sequence: CASSAGGLKYF. The CDR3 bases are TGTGCCAGCAGTGCGGGGGGTTTGAAGTACTTC.

This sequence joins TRBV12-5 and TRBJ1-1, with D perhaps matching TRBD1 (6 bases). Between the trimmed V and J ends, which lost 6 bases and 0 bases, there was a span of 20 bases. The CDR3 spans 17 residues. Per germline, CDR1 LGHNT and CDR2 FRNRAP. This CDR3 reads CASGLQGQKSLNTEAFF. The CDR3 nucleotides read TGTGCTAGTGGCTTGCAGGGACAAAAGAGCCTGAACACTGAAGCTTTCTTT. The full variable domain, in which reference TRBV12-5 and TRBJ1-1 provide the parts outside the CDR3, is DARVTQTPRHKVTEMGQEVTMRCQPILGHNTVFWYRQTMMQGLELLAYFRNRAPLDDSGMPKDRFSAEMPDATLATLKIQPSEPRDSAVYFCASGLQGQKSLNTEAFFGQGTRLTVV.

This chain links TRBV2 with TRBJ2-3; D is unresolved. This CDR3 spans 13 amino acids. The germline CDR1 and CDR2 sequences are SNHLY and FYNNEI. V was trimmed by 7 bases and J by 6 bases, leaving 14 bases between them. CDR3 region: CASTGSALDTQYF. CDR3 nucleotides: TGTGCCAGCACCGGGTCAGCATTGGATACGCAGTATTTT.

The CDR3 loop is CASSFGGVQPQHF. The CDR3 region has the DNA TGTGCCAGCAGCTTTGGAGGTGTTCAGCCCCAGCATTTT. The chain combines TRBV7-8 with TRBJ1-5, with D unclear. Germline assignment: CDR1 SGHVS and CDR2 FQNEAQ. Trimming pared 3 bases from V and 6 bases from J, leaving 9 bases between. The CDR3 extends over 13 amino acids.

V gene TRBV19 combines with J gene TRBJ1-2; the D is unclear. The V gene lost 7 bases and the J gene lost 1 base, with 16 bases spanning the gap. Germline V gene data show CDR1 as LNHDA and CDR2 as SQIVND (reference sequence). This CDR3 is built from 15 residues. The CDR3 bases are TGTGCCAGTATAGCTAGGAGTGTTGGTAACTATGGCTACACCTTC. This sequence encodes CASIARSVGNYGYTF.